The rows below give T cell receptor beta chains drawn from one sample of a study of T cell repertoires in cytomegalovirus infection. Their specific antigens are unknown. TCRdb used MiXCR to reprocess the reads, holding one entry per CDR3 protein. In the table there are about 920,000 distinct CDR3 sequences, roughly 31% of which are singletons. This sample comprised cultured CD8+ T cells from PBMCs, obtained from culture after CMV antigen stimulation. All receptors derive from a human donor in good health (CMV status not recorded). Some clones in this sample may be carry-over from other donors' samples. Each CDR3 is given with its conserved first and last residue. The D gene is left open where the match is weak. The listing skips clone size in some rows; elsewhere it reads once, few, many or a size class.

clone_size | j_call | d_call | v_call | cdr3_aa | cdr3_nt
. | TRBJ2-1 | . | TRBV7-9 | CASSLAGWLNEQFF | TGTGCCAGCAGCTTAGCCGGATGGCTCAATGAGCAGTTCTTC
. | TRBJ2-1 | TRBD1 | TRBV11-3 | CASSSHRGHFNEQFF | TGTGCCAGCAGCAGCCACAGGGGGCACTTCAATGAGCAGTTCTTC
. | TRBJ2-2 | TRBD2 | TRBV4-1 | CASSQAISGGTGELFF | TGCGCCAGCAGCCAAGCGATTAGCGGGGGGACCGGGGAGCTGTTTTTT
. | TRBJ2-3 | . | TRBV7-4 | CAISGADTQYF | TGTGCCATTTCAGGGGCTGATACGCAGTATTTT
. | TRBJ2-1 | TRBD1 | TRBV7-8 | CASSLDREGGSYNEQLF | TGTGCCAGCAGCCTGGACAGGGAAGGTGGATCCTACAATGAGCAGCTCTTC
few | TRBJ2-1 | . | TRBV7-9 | CASSSGYYNEQFF | TGTGCCAGCAGCTCCGGATACTACAATGAGCAGTTCTTC
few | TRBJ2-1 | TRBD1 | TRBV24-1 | CATSDLSRDRGAAYNEQFF | TGTGCCACCAGTGATTTGAGCCGGGACAGGGGTGCCGCCTACAATGAGCAGTTCTTC
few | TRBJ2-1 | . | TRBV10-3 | CAISAAGTTYNEQFF | TGTGCCATCAGTGCTGCAGGGACAACCTACAATGAGCAGTTCTTC
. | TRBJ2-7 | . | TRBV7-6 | CASSQPGQSSYEQYF | TGTGCCAGCAGTCAACCGGGCCAGAGCTCCTACGAGCAGTACTTC
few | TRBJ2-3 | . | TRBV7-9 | CATRSGGASTDTQYF | TGTGCCACCCGGTCGGGCGGGGCCAGCACAGATACGCAGTATTTT
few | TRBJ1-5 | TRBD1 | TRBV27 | CASSFDRANQPQHF | TGTGCCAGCAGTTTTGACAGGGCTAATCAGCCCCAGCATTTT
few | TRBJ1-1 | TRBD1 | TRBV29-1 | CSVEDPIDRGATEAFF | TGCAGCGTTGAAGACCCAATAGACAGGGGGGCCACTGAAGCTTTCTTT
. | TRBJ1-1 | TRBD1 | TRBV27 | CANSLSRDREDFF | TGTGCCAACAGTTTATCCCGAGACAGGGAGGATTTCTTT
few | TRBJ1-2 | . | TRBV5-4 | CASSKETGVGYYGYTF | TGTGCCAGCAGCAAAGAGACAGGAGTGGGCTACTATGGCTACACCTTC
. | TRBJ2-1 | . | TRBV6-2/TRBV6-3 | CASSSVISVGPGSSYNEQFF | TGTGCCAGCAGTTCTGTGATAAGCGTTGGACCAGGTAGCTCCTACAATGAGCAGTTCTTC
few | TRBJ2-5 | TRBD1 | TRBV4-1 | CASSQDSTGGWETQYF | TGCGCCAGCAGCCAAGATTCGACAGGGGGGTGGGAGACCCAGTACTTC
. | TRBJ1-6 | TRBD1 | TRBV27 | CASSFGTGVGNSPLHF | TGTGCCAGCAGTTTCGGGACAGGGGTTGGGAATTCACCCCTCCACTTT
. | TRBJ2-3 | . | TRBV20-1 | CSARDNSPRADTQYF | TGCAGTGCTAGAGATAATTCTCCAAGGGCAGATACGCAGTATTTT
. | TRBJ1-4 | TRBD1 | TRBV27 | CASSSGTGGGYEKLFF | TGTGCCAGCAGTTCCGGGACAGGGGGCGGGTACGAAAAACTGTTTTTT
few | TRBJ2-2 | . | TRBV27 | CASSPGTPSGELFF | TGTGCCAGCAGTCCCGGGACTCCGTCCGGGGAGCTGTTTTTT
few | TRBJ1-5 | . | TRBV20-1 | CSGGGGSNQPQHF | TGCAGTGGGGGAGGGGGTTCCAATCAGCCCCAGCATTTT
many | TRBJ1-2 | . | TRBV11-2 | CASSFRSTANYGYTF | TGTGCCAGCAGCTTCCGCAGTACGGCTAACTATGGCTACACCTTC
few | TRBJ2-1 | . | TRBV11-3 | CASSLEFGQDNPYSYNEQFF | TGTGCCAGCAGCTTAGAGTTTGGACAAGATAATCCTTACTCCTACAATGAGCAGTTCTTC
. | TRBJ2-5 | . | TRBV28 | CASSLMGNQETQYF | TGTGCCAGCAGCCTCATGGGAAACCAAGAGACCCAGTACTTC
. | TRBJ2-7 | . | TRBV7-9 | CASRQETEQYF | TGTGCCAGCCGACAGGAAACCGAGCAGTACTTC
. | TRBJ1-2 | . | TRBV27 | CASSLRARGNGYTF | TGTGCCAGCAGTTTGAGGGCCAGGGGAAATGGCTACACCTTC
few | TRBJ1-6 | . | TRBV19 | CASSMVRISYNSPLHF | TGTGCCAGTAGTATGGTCCGGATCTCCTATAATTCACCCCTCCACTTT
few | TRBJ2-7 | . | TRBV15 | CATSRPGVRTEYEQYF | TGTGCCACCAGCAGACCTGGGGTAAGGACGGAATACGAGCAGTACTTC
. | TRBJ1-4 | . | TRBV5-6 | CANSLRGADEKLFF | TGTGCCAACAGCTTGCGGGGGGCTGATGAAAAACTGTTTTTT
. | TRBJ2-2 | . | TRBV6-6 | CASSYSTGPSNTGELFF | TGTGCCAGCAGTTACTCGACCGGGCCCTCGAACACCGGGGAGCTGTTTTTT
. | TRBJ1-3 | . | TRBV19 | CASSTTPASGNTIYF | TGTGCCAGTAGTACGACACCGGCCTCTGGAAACACCATATATTTT
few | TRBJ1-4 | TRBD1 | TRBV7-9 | CASSLVGQGHEKLFF | TGTGCCAGCAGCTTAGTGGGACAGGGGCATGAAAAACTGTTTTTT
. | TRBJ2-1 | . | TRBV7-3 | CASSRTGAEQFF | TGTGCCAGCAGCCGAACGGGCGCTGAGCAGTTCTTC
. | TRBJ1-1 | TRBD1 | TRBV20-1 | CSASAGTGITEAFF | TGCAGTGCTAGTGCCGGGACAGGGATTACTGAAGCTTTCTTT
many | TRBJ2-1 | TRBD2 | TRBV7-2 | CASSLTSLDLTSGTYNEQFF | TGTGCCAGCAGCTTAACCTCCTTGGATTTGACTAGCGGTACCTACAATGAGCAGTTCTTC
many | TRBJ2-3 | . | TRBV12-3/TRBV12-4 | CASSLQGRTDTQYF | TGTGCCAGCAGTTTGCAGGGACGCACAGATACGCAGTATTTT
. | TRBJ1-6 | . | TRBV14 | CASSQLGNNSPLHF | TGTGCCAGCAGCCAACTGGGGAATAATTCACCCCTCCACTTT
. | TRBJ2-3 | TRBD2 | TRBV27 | CASSLSWALNYRGGRILDTQYF | TGTGCCAGCAGTTTATCGTGGGCCCTCAACTACCGGGGGGGCCGGATCTTAGATACGCAGTATTTT
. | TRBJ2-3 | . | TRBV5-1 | CASSFDENLPTDTQYF | TGCGCCAGCAGCTTCGATGAGAACCTCCCGACAGATACGCAGTATTTT
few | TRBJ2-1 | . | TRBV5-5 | CASSLGPGYIEQFF | TGTGCCAGCAGCTTGGGGCCAGGGTATATTGAGCAGTTCTTC
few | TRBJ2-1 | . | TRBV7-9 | CASSPPGRESSYNEQFF | TGTGCCAGCAGCCCTCCCGGCAGGGAAAGCTCCTACAATGAGCAGTTCTTC
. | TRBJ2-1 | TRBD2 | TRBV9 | CASSVVGLAGAYNEQFF | TGTGCCAGCAGCGTAGTGGGACTAGCGGGGGCCTACAATGAGCAGTTCTTC
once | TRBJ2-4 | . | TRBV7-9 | CASSSPQLAKNTQYF | TGTGCCAGCAGCTCCCCACAGTTAGCCAAAAACACTCAGTACTTC
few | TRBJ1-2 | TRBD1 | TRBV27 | CASSAASRGFTF | TGTGCCAGTTCCGCCGCCAGCAGGGGGTTCACCTTC
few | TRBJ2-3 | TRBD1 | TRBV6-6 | CATDRADTQYF | TGTGCCACAGACAGGGCGGATACGCAGTATTTT
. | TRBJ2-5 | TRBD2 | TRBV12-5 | CASGSWTSGQETQYF | TGTGCTAGTGGTTCCTGGACTAGCGGCCAAGAGACCCAGTACTTC
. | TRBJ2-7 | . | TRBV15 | CVTSRVEARNEQYF | TGTGTCACCAGCAGAGTGGAGGCTCGAAACGAGCAGTACTTC
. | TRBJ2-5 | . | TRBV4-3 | CASSQERRWQETQYF | TGCGCCAGCAGCCAAGAACGACGGTGGCAAGAGACCCAGTACTTC
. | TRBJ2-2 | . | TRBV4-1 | CASSRFTGGELFF | TGCGCCAGCAGCCGCTTTACGGGCGGGGAGCTGTTTTTT
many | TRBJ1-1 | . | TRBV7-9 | CASEKNSEAFF | TGTGCCAGCGAGAAGAACTCTGAAGCTTTCTTT
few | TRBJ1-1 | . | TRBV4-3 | CASSQYLERGAFF | TGCGCCAGCAGCCAATATTTGGAGCGTGGGGCTTTCTTT
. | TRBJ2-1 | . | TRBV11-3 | CASSLVFTTRNEQFF | TGTGCCAGCAGCTTAGTATTCACGACCCGAAATGAGCAGTTCTTC
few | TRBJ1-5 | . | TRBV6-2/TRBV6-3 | CASSYSPDTQHF | TGTGCCAGCAGTTACAGTCCGGACACCCAGCATTTT
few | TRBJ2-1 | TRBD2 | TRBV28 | CASSTWTSGGDYNEQFF | TGTGCCAGCAGTACCTGGACTAGCGGGGGGGATTACAATGAGCAGTTCTTC
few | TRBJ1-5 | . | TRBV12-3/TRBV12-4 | CASTQGFQVGQPQHF | TGTGCCAGCACTCAGGGATTCCAAGTAGGTCAGCCCCAGCATTTT
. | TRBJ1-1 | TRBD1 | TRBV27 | CASSPGQGAKAEAFF | TGTGCCAGCAGTCCGGGACAGGGGGCAAAGGCTGAAGCTTTCTTT
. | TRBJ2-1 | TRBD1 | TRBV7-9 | CASSRQGANEQFF | TGTGCCAGCAGCCGACAGGGGGCCAATGAGCAGTTCTTC
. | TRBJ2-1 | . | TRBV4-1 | CASSQVPGGLSNEQFF | TGCGCCAGCAGCCAAGTTCCGGGGGGCCTTAGCAATGAGCAGTTCTTC